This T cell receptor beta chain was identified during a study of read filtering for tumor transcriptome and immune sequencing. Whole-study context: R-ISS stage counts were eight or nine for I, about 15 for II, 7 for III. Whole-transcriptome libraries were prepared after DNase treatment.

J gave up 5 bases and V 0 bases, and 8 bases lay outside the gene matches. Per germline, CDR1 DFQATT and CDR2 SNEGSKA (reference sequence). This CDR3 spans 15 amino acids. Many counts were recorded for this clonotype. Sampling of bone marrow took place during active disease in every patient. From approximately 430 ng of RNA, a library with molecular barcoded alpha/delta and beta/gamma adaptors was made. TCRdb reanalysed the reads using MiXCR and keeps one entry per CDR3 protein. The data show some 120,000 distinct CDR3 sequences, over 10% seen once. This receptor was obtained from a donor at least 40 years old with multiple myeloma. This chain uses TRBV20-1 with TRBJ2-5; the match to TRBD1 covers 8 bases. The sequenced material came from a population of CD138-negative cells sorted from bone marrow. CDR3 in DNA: TGCAGTGCTAGAGATGCAGGGGGCAGTTCGGAGACCCAGTACTTC. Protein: CSARDAGGSSETQYF.